These 9 T cell receptor beta chains share one sample of origin, sequenced in a study of cytomegalovirus exposure and HLA in healthy donors. Profiled with immunoSEQ multiplex PCR; TCRdb holds only in-frame clones, not every one. The data contain approximately 300,000 clones, roughly 85% of them singletons. The sequenced sample consisted of PBMCs. The receptors derive from a woman between 18 and 29 years old in good health and CMV-seronegative.

V usage is TRBV7-9 and J usage is TRBJ2-1; TRBD2 aligns across 10 bases. Germline-derived CDR1 and CDR2 are SEHNR and FQNEAQ (reference sequence). This CDR3 comprises 16 residues. V shed 5 bases, J shed 5 bases, and the junction held 9 bases outside the gene matches. CDR3 sequence reads: CASSISSGRLNNEQFF. The CDR3 DNA reads TGTGCCAGCAGCATCAGTAGCGGGAGGCTGAACAATGAGCAGTTCTTC.

The chain joins TRBV6-5 to TRBJ1-1; D might be TRBD1 (5 bases). CDR3 length: 15 residues. From germline, CDR1 is MNHEY and CDR2 SVGAGI. V was cut by 5 bases and J by 0 bases, with 13 bases left in between. The CDR3 loop reads CASSPGVGLNTEAFF. CDR3 bases: TGTGCCAGCAGTCCGGGGGTGGGCCTGAACACTGAAGCTTTCTTT.

The chain is built from TRBV19 and TRBJ1-1; TRBD1 matches 9 bases. CDR1 and CDR2 (germline): LNHDA, SQIVND (reference sequence). CDR3 length equals 13 residues. Germline trimming cut 6 bases from V and 1 base from J; bases unmatched to any gene: 0. CDR3: CASRGQGNTEAFF. The CDR3 DNA reads TGTGCCAGTAGGGGACAGGGGAACACTGAAGCTTTCTTT.

The chain employs TRBV19 and TRBJ1-1; 9 bases match TRBD1. The CDR3 totals 13 residues. In germline, CDR1 is LNHDA, CDR2 SQIVND (reference sequence). V lost 5 bases to trimming and J lost 11 bases; unmatched junction nucleotides: 9. CDR3 loop: CASSVGQGRMAFF. The DNA for the CDR3 is TGTGCCAGTAGTGTAGGACAGGGGCGGATGGCTTTCTTT.

The CDR3 bases are TGTGCCAGCAGCAAGTCGTCCCGGGGGAATGGCTACACCTTC. Translating gives CASSKSSRGNGYTF. J is TRBJ1-2 and V is TRBV21-1. TRBV21-1 is a pseudogene locus. The CDR3 has 14 residues.

The chain links TRBV29-1 to TRBJ2-7, with 11 nucleotides matching TRBD2. This CDR3 comprises 15 residues. Germline CDR1 reads SQVTM; CDR2 reads ANQGSEA. V trimming: 4 bases; J trimming: 6 bases; junction bases outside the gene matches: 11. The CDR3 DNA sequence: TGCAGCGTTGGGAAATTAGCGGGAGGGGGGGCCGAGCAGTACTTC. Its protein product is CSVGKLAGGGAEQYF.

This chain connects TRBV2 to TRBJ2-4; the D gene is possibly TRBD2 (6 bases). Germline V gene lookup returns CDR1 SNHLY and CDR2 FYNNEI. V gave up 8 bases and J gave up 0 bases, with 11 bases separating them. This CDR3 is built from 14 residues. The CDR3: CASGSGLAKNIQYF. In nucleotides, the CDR3 is TGTGCCAGCGGTAGCGGACTAGCCAAAAACATTCAGTACTTC.

With respect to this clone: The same CDR3 can be traced to other DNA sequences in this sample. The V and J genes are TRBV2 and TRBJ2-2, with TRBD1 identical over 9 bases. Germline CDR1 and CDR2: SNHLY and FYNNEI. The trim removed 6 bases at V and 6 bases at J, leaving 2 bases unmatched. The CDR3 is 13 amino acids. DNA for the CDR3: TGTGCCAGCAGACAGGGGGCAGCCGGGGAGCTGTTTTTT. This encodes CASRQGAAGELFF.

The rearrangement links TRBV28 to TRBJ1-2; D is perhaps TRBD1 (6 bases). V was clipped by 5 bases and J by 1 base, with 20 bases between them. There are 17 residues in the CDR3. Germline V gives CDR1 MDHEN, CDR2 SYDVKM. Here the CDR3 DNA reads TGTGCCAGCAGTCCCGGTGGGGGCAGGGACCTTAACTATGGCTACACCTTC. Translated: CASSPGGGRDLNYGYTF.